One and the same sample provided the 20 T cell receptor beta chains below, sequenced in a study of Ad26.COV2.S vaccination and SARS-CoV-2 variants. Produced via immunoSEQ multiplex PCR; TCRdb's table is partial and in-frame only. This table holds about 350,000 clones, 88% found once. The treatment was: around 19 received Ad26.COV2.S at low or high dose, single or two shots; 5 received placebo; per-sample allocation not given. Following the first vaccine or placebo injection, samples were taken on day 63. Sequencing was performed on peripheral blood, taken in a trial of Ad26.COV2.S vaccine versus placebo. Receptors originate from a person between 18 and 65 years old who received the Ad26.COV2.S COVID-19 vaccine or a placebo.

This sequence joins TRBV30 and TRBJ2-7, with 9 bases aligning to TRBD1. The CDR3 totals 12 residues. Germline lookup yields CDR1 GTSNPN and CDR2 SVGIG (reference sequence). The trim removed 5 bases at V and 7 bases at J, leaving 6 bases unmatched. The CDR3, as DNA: TGTGCCTGGGGACAGGGGCCTCGGGAGCAGTACTTC. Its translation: CAWGQGPREQYF.

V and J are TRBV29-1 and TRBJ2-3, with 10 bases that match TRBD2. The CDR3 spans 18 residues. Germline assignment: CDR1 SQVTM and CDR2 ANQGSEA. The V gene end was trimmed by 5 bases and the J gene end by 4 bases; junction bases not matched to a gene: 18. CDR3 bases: TGCAGCGTTTGGAATCCCAGCGGGGGGGCAAAGAGTGCAGATACGCAGTATTTT. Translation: CSVWNPSGGAKSADTQYF.

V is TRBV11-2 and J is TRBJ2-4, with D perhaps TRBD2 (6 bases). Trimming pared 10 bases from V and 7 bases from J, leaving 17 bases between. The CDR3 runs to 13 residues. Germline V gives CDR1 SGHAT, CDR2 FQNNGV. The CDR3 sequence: CATSPGDWNIQYF. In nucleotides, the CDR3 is TGTGCCACCTCGCCGGGGGATTGGAACATTCAGTACTTC.

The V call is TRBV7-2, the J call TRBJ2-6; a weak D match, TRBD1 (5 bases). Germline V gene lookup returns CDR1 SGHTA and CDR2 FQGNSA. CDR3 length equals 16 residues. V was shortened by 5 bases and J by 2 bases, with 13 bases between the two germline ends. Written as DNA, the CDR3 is TGTGCCAGCAGCAATGACAGACCGGCTGGGGCCAACGTCCTGACTTTC. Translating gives CASSNDRPAGANVLTF.

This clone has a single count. CDR3 sequence reads: CASSEQGSSGNTIYF. The CDR3 nucleotides are TGTGCCAGCAGTGAACAGGGGAGCTCTGGAAACACCATATATTTT. V and J are TRBV2 and TRBJ1-3, with D maybe TRBD1 (6 bases). Per the germline V gene, CDR1 is SNHLY and CDR2 is FYNNEI. V lost 2 bases and J lost 0, with 8 bases in between. CDR3 length: 15 residues.

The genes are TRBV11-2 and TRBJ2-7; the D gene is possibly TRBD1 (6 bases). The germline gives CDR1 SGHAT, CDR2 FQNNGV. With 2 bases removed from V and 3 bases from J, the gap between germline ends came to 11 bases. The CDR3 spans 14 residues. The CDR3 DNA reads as TGTGCCAGCAGCTTAACTCAGGGGAGCTACGAGCAGTACTTC. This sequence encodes CASSLTQGSYEQYF.

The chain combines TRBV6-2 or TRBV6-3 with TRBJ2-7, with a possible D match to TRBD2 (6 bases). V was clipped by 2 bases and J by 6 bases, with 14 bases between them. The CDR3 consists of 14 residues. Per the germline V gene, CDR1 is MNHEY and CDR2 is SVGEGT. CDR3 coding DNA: TGTGCCAGCAGTTACCCCCCCACTAGCCCCGAGCAGTACTTC. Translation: CASSYPPTSPEQYF.

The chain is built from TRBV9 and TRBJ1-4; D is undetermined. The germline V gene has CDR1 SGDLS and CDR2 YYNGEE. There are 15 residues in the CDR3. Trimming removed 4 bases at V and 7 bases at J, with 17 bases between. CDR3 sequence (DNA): TGTGCCAGCAGCCGGGCCCCGGCGGAGCGTGAAAAACTGTTTTTT. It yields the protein CASSRAPAEREKLFF. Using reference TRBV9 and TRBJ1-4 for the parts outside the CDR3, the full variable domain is DSGVTQTPKHLITATGQRVTLRCSPRSGDLSVYWYQQSLDQGLQFLIQYYNGEERAKGNILERFSAQQFPDLHSELNLSSLELGDSALYFCASSRAPAEREKLFFGSGTQLSVL.

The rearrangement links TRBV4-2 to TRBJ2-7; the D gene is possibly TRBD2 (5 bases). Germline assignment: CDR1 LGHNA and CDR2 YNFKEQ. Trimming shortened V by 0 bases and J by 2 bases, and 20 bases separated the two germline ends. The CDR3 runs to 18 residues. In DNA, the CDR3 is TGTGCCAGCAGCCAAGAGATAGAAGCGGTAGGGTGGGCCTACGAGCAGTACTTC. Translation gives CASSQEIEAVGWAYEQYF.

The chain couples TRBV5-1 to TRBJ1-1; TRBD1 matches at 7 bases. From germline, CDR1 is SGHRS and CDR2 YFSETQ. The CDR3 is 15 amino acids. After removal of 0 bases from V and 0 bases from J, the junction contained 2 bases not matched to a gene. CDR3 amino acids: CASSLAGTVNTEAFF. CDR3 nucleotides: TGCGCCAGCAGCTTGGCCGGGACAGTGAACACTGAAGCTTTCTTT.

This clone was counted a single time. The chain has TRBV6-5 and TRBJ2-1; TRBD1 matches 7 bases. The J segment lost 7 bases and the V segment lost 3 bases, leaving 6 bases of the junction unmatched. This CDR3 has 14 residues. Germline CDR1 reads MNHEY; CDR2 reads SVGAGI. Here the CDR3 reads CASSYGGRGNEQFF. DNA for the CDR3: TGTGCCAGCAGTTATGGTGGCAGGGGGAATGAGCAGTTCTTC.

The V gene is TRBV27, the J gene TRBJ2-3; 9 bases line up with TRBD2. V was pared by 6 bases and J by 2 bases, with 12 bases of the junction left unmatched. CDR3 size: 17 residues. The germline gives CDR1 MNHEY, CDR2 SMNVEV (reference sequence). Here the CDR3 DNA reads TGTGCCAGCAGGGGCGGGCTAGCGGGACTTAACACAGATACGCAGTATTTT. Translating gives CASRGGLAGLNTDTQYF.

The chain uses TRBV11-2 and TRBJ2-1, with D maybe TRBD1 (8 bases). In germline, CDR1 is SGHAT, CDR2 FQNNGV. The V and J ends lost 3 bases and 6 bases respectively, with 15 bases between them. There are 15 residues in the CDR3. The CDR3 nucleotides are TGTGCCAGCAGCTTGGGACAGGCGGGGGTCAATGAGCAGTTCTTC. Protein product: CASSLGQAGVNEQFF.

The DNA for the CDR3 is TGTGCCAGTAGTATAGGTTTAAGTTTGAGTGGGGCGTCAGCCAAAAACATTCAGTACTTC. The encoded protein is CASSIGLSLSGASAKNIQYF. The chain is built from TRBV19 and TRBJ2-4; maybe TRBD1 (5 bases). Trimming left V 1 base short and J 0 bases short, with 22 bases between. The CDR3 is 20 amino acids. The V gene's germline CDR1 is LNHDA and CDR2 SQIVND (reference sequence).

For the CDR3, the DNA is TGTGCCAGCAGCTTAGGCCCGGGACTAGCGAGAGGTTACGAGCAGTACTTC. Translating it yields CASSLGPGLARGYEQYF. The chain links TRBV11-3 to TRBJ2-7; TRBD2 agrees at 10 bases. V was clipped by 1 base and J by 4 bases; unmatched bases: 10. The CDR3 contains 17 residues. Per germline, CDR1 SGHNT and CDR2 YENEEA.

CDR3 sequence: CASSFRGSGNTEAFF. For the CDR3, the DNA is TGTGCCAGCAGCTTTCGAGGGAGTGGGAACACTGAAGCTTTCTTT. This chain uses TRBV5-8 with TRBJ1-1, with D uncertain. The germline V and J ends were trimmed by 2 bases and 1 base, with 12 bases remaining between them. The CDR3 has 15 amino acids. CDR1 SGHTS and CDR2 YDEGEE come from the germline V gene. The full variable domain, with the rest looked up from reference TRBV5-8 and TRBJ1-1, is EAGVTQSPTHLIKTRGQQATLRCSPISGHTSVYWYQQALGLGLQFLLWYDEGEERNRGNFPPRFSGRQFPNYSSELNVNALELEDSALYLCASSFRGSGNTEAFFGQGTRLTVV.

CDR3 nucleotide sequence: TGTGCCACCGAAAAGAGGGTCGGTCGGAACACTGAAGCTTTCTTT. This codes for CATEKRVGRNTEAFF. The rearrangement joins TRBV28 to TRBJ1-1; no clear D. The CDR3 contains 15 residues. Trimming shortened V by 10 bases and J by 1 base, and 19 bases separated the two germline ends. Per germline, CDR1 MDHEN and CDR2 SYDVKM.

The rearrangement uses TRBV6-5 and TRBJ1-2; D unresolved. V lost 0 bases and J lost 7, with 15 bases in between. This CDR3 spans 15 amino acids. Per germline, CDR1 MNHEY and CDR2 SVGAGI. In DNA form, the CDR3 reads TGTGCCAGCAGTTACTCTTTCCCGGGGTCGGGTGGCTACACCTTC. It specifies CASSYSFPGSGGYTF.

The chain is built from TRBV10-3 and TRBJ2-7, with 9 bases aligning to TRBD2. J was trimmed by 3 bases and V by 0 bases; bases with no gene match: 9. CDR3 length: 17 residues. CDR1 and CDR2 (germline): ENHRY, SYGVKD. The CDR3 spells CAISESTITTSGYEQYF. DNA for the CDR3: TGTGCCATCAGTGAGTCCACTATTACGACTAGCGGCTACGAGCAGTACTTC.

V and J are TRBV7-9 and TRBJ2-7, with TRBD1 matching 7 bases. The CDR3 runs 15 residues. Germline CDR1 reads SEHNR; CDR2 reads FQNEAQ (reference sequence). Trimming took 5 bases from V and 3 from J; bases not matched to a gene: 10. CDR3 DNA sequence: TGTGCCAGCAGCCCTAGGGGGCGCCCGGGCTACGAGCAGTACTTC. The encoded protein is CASSPRGRPGYEQYF.